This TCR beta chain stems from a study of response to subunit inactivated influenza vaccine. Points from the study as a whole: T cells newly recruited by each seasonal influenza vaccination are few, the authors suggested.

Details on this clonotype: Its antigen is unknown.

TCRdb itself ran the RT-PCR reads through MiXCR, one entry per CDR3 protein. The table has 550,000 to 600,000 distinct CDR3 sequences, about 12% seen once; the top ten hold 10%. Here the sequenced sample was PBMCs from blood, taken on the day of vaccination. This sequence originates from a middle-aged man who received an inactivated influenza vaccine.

CDR3 loop: CASSLAGVKDTQYF. As DNA, the CDR3 is TGTGCCAGCAGCTTAGCGGGAGTAAAAGATACGCAGTATTTT. The chain carries TRBV5-5 and TRBJ2-3; 8 positions agree with TRBD2. The CDR3 totals 14 residues. CDR1 and CDR2 (germline): SGHKS, YYEKEE (reference sequence). V shed 2 bases, J shed 5 bases, and the junction held 4 bases outside the gene matches.